These 16 T cell receptor beta chains share one sample of origin, sequenced in a study of T cell responses to AZD1222 COVID-19 vaccine. The table came from immunoSEQ multiplex PCR; TCRdb's copy has only in-frame clones and leaves some out. The sample carries fewer than 95,000 clones, about 91% recorded once. Material: peripheral blood, obtained 28 days after the second AZD1222 dose. These TCRs come from an adult who received the AZD1222 COVID-19 vaccine.

The chain joins TRBV5-4 to TRBJ2-7; no clear D gene. Germline lookup yields CDR1 SGHNT and CDR2 YYREEE (reference sequence). The V and J ends lost 4 bases and 6 bases respectively, with 23 bases between them. This CDR3 is built from 16 residues. The CDR3 sequence: CASSPRGASLLSEQYF. DNA of the CDR3: TGTGCCAGCAGCCCTAGAGGTGCGTCCCTCCTGAGCGAGCAGTACTTC.

CDR3 coding DNA: TGCGCCAGCAGCTGGACCTTGACGGGACAGGGCTACGAGCAGTACTTC. Encoded protein: CASSWTLTGQGYEQYF. The chain is built from TRBV5-1 and TRBJ2-7, with TRBD1 matching 9 bases. CDR3 length: 16 residues. Germline lookup yields CDR1 SGHRS and CDR2 YFSETQ. The V gene end was trimmed by 3 bases and the J gene end by 3 bases; junction bases not matched to a gene: 10.

This clone was observed a handful of times. DNA for the CDR3: TGTGCCAGCAGACTAGGACAGGGAGCCTACAATGAGCAGTTCTTC. This translates into CASRLGQGAYNEQFF. The chain carries TRBV27 and TRBJ2-1, with TRBD1 matching over 8 bases. Germline V gives CDR1 MNHEY, CDR2 SMNVEV (reference sequence). J gave up 2 bases and V 6 bases, and 6 bases lay outside the gene matches. The CDR3 contains 15 residues.

CDR3 DNA: TGTGCCAGCAGCCCTTGGACTAGCGGGAAGGAAGAGACCCAGTACTTC. Its translation: CASSPWTSGKEETQYF. The chain carries TRBV7-2 and TRBJ2-5, with 12 bases lining up with TRBD2. Germline V gene data show CDR1 as SGHTA and CDR2 as FQGNSA. CDR3 length equals 16 residues. The junction had 7 bases not matched to a gene; V was cut back by 5 bases and J by 3 bases.

The chain employs TRBV3-1 (or the pseudogene TRBV3-2) and TRBJ1-5, with D possibly being TRBD1 (6 bases). Germline CDR1 LGHDT, CDR2 YNNKEL (reference sequence). The CDR3 spans 14 residues. V was pared by 4 bases and J by 5 bases, with 12 bases between. Here the CDR3 DNA reads TGTGCCAGCAGCCCTCCAGGGGTATATCAGCCCCAGCATTTT. Its translation is CASSPPGVYQPQHF.

This clone was counted once. The gene calls are TRBV29-1 and TRBJ2-7, with 8 bases fitting TRBD1. Germline-derived CDR1 and CDR2 are SQVTM and ANQGSEA. There are 13 residues in the CDR3. V shed 8 bases and J 3 bases; nucleotides not matched to a gene: 9. In DNA form, the CDR3 reads TGCAGCATCCGGACAGGGAGAAACTACGAGCAGTACTTC. As protein: CSIRTGRNYEQYF.

V usage is TRBV27 and J usage is TRBJ1-2, with TRBD1 matching 9 bases. V lost 8 bases and J lost 1; bases outside the gene matches: 8. In germline, CDR1 is MNHEY, CDR2 SMNVEV (reference sequence). This CDR3 is built from 15 residues. The CDR3: CASGRQGELNYGYTF. The CDR3 coding sequence is TGTGCCAGCGGAAGACAGGGGGAGCTTAACTATGGCTACACCTTC.

This chain uses TRBV5-1 with TRBJ1-1; 9 positions agree with TRBD1. CDR1 is SGHRS and CDR2 is YFSETQ in the germline V gene. V shed 5 bases, J shed 6 bases, and the junction held 2 bases outside the gene matches. This CDR3 has 12 residues. CDR3 protein: CASRQGAAEAFF. In DNA form, the CDR3 reads TGCGCCAGCAGACAGGGGGCGGCTGAAGCTTTCTTT.

This rearrangement joins TRBV4-3 to TRBJ2-7; 8 bases are shared with TRBD2. CDR1 and CDR2 from the germline V gene are LGHNA and YSLEER. The CDR3 has 15 amino acids. V lost 3 bases to trimming and J lost 3 bases; unmatched junction nucleotides: 7. The CDR3 is CASSHRVGRDYEQYF. The CDR3, as DNA: TGCGCCAGCAGCCATCGGGTCGGGAGGGACTACGAGCAGTACTTC.

This rearrangement joins TRBV5-4 to TRBJ2-1, with D unclear. The germline gives CDR1 SGHNT, CDR2 YYREEE (reference sequence). The CDR3 has 11 residues. Deletions cut 1 base from V and 7 bases from J, with 3 bases between. In nucleotides, the CDR3 is TGTGCCAGCAGCTTGCTAAATGAGCAGTTCTTC. Translated, it gives CASSLLNEQFF.

There are a few counts of this clone. This chain connects TRBV15 to TRBJ1-4; 10 nucleotides match TRBD1. This CDR3 comprises 14 residues. V shed 5 bases and J 6 bases; nucleotides not matched to a gene: 3. The germline V gene has CDR1 LNHNV and CDR2 YYDKDF (reference sequence). The CDR3: CATSRQGAHEKLFF. CDR3 coding DNA: TGTGCCACCAGCCGACAGGGGGCCCATGAAAAACTGTTTTTT. Drawing the rest from reference TRBV15 and TRBJ1-4, the complete variable domain is DAMVIQNPRYQVTQFGKPVTLSCSQTLNHNVMYWYQQKSSQAPKLLFHYYDKDFNNEADTPDNFQSRRPNTSFCFLDIRSPGLGDTAMYLCATSRQGAHEKLFFGSGTQLSVL.

The chain links TRBV7-6 to TRBJ1-2; the D is unclear. The V end lost 0 bases, the J end lost 4 bases, and 9 bases lay between the germline ends. The germline gives CDR1 SGHVS, CDR2 FNYEAQ. The CDR3 is 14 residues long. CDR3 region: CASSLAAGPYGYTF. The CDR3, as DNA: TGTGCCAGCAGCTTAGCGGCCGGACCCTATGGCTACACCTTC.

J is TRBJ2-5 and V is TRBV7-6; 14 bases are shared with TRBD2. Germline loops: CDR1 SGHVS, CDR2 FNYEAQ. The length of the CDR3 is 16 residues. V lost 7 bases, J lost 5 bases, and 9 bases stayed unmatched. The CDR3 reads CASTRGLAGVGETQYF. CDR3 in DNA: TGTGCCAGCACCCGGGGACTAGCGGGAGTGGGGGAGACCCAGTACTTC.

The chain has TRBV3-1 (or the pseudogene TRBV3-2) and TRBJ2-7; D not certain. This CDR3 has 14 residues. With 2 bases removed from V and 5 bases from J, the gap between germline ends came to 13 bases. The germline CDR1 and CDR2 sequences are LGHDT and YNNKEL (reference sequence). The CDR3 reads CASSQPPSRDEQYF. The CDR3 bases are TGTGCCAGCAGCCAACCGCCTAGTCGGGACGAGCAGTACTTC.

This chain links TRBV27 with TRBJ1-2, with a weak D call TRBD1 (5 bases). Germline CDR1 MNHEY, CDR2 SMNVEV (reference sequence). The CDR3 has 15 residues. V lost 5 bases to trimming and J lost 8 bases, with 21 bases between them. CDR3 residues: CASSVRYPSRDGYTF. The CDR3 bases are TGTGCCAGCAGTGTTAGATATCCCTCAAGGGACGGCTACACCTTC.

This chain connects TRBV28 to TRBJ1-5; D gene uncertain. V was cut by 2 bases and J by 12 bases, with 11 bases left in between. The CDR3 length is 12 residues. Germline values: CDR1 MDHEN, CDR2 SYDVKM. DNA for the CDR3: TGTGCCAGCAGTTTAGAGGCGCGGAGCCAGCATTTT. Protein product: CASSLEARSQHF. The full variable domain, completed using reference TRBV28 and TRBJ1-5, is DVKVTQSSRYLVKRTGEKVFLECVQDMDHENMFWYRQDPGLGLRLIYFSYDVKMKEKGDIPEGYSVSREKKERFSLILESASTNQTSMYLCASSLEARSQHFGDGTRLSIL.